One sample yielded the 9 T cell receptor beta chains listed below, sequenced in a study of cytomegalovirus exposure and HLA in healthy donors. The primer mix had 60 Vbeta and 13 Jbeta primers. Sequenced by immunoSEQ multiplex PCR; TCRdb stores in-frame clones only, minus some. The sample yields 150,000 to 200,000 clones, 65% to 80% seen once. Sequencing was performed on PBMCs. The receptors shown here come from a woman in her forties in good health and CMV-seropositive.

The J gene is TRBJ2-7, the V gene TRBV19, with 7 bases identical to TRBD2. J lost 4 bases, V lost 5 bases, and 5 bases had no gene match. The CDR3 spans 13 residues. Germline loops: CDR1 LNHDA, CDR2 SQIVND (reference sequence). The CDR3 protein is CASSLGGNYEQYF. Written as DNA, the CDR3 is TGTGCCAGTAGTCTGGGGGGGAATTACGAGCAGTACTTC.

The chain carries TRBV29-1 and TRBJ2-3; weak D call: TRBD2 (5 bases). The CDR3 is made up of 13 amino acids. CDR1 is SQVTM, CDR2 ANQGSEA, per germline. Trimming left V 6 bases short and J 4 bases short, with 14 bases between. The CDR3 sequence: CSVLGVGSDTQYF. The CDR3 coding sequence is TGCAGCGTCCTCGGGGTGGGATCAGATACGCAGTATTTT.

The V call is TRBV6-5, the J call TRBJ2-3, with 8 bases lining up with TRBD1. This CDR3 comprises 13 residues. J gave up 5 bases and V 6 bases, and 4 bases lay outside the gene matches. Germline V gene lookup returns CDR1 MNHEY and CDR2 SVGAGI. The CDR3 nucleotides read TGTGCCAGCAGGGGCACAGGGGGAGATACGCAGTATTTT. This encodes CASRGTGGDTQYF.

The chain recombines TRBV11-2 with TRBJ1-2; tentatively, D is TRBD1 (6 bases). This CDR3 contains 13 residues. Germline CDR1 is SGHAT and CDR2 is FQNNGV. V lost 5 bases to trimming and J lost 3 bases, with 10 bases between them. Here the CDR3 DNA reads TGTGCCAGCAGCCTAGGGGGGCACTATGGCTACACCTTC. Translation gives CASSLGGHYGYTF.

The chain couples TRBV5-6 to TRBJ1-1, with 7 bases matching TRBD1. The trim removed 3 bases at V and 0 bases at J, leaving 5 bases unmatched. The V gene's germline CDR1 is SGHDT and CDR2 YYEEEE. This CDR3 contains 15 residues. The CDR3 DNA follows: TGTGCCAGCAGCTGGACAGGAAATCTGAACACTGAAGCTTTCTTT. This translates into CASSWTGNLNTEAFF.

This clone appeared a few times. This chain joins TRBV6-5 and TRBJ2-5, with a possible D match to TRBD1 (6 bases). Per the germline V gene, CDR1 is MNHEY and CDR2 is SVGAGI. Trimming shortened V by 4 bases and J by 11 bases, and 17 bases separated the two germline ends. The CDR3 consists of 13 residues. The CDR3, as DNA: TGTGCCAGCAGTTTCAACAGGGTCGGTGAGCAGTACTTC. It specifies CASSFNRVGEQYF.

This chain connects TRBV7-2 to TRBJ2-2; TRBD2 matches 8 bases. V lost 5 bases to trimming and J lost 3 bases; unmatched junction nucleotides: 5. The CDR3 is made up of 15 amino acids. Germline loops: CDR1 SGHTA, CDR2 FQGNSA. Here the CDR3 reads CASSPPGGDTGELFF. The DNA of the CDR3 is TGTGCCAGCAGCCCACCGGGGGGGGACACCGGGGAGCTGTTTTTT.

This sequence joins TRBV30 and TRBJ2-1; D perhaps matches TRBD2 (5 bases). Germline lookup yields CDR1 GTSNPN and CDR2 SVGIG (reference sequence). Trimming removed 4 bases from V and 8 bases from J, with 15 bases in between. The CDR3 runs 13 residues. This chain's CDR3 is CAWTPDFRDEQFF. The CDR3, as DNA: TGTGCCTGGACGCCGGACTTCCGCGATGAGCAGTTCTTC.

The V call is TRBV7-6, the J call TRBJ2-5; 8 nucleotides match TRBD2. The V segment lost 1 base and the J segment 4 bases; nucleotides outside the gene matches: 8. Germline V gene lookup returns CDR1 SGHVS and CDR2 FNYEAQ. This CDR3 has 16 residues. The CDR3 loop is CASSLVLASGPETQYF. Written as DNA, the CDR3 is TGTGCCAGCAGCTTAGTCTTGGCTAGCGGGCCAGAGACCCAGTACTTC.